The 8 T cell receptor beta chains given below trace back to one sample, sequenced in a study of regulatory T cells in long-lasting Graves disease. Building of the TCR beta libraries involved iRepertoire HTBI primers and Arm-PCR of CDR3 regions. TCRdb independently ran MiXCR on the multiplex PCR reads; one entry per CDR3 protein. The repertoire consists of 500,000 to 800,000 distinct CDR3 sequences, with around 30% occurring once and the leading ten covering about two fifths. The time point was: persistent/refractory GD, antithyroid drugs over 5 years with positive TRAb. Following extraction of RNA from PBMCs, that RNA was used to make the TCR library. The sequencing used peripheral blood mononuclear cells (PBMCs), collected when the disease was refractory, from a patient treated with antithyroid drugs. The source is a female donor with Graves disease.

This clonotype was picked up many times. The V call is TRBV28, the J call TRBJ1-4; 7 nucleotides line up with TRBD1. The CDR3 has 15 amino acids. From germline, CDR1 is MDHEN and CDR2 SYDVKM. V shed 2 bases and J 4 bases; nucleotides not matched to a gene: 4. CDR3 sequence: CASSLPRGGNEKLFF. The CDR3 coding sequence is TGTGCCAGCAGTTTACCCAGGGGGGGTAATGAAAAACTGTTTTTT.

This clonotype has a handful of counts. J is TRBJ1-2 and V is TRBV5-1; 8 bases line up with TRBD1. The CDR3 sequence is 15 residues long. The germline gives CDR1 SGHRS, CDR2 YFSETQ. J was trimmed by 1 base and V by 5 bases; bases with no gene match: 7. CDR3 amino acids: CASSYSTGDNYGYTF. CDR3 DNA: TGCGCCAGCAGTTACTCGACAGGGGATAACTATGGCTACACCTTC.

This clonotype was counted a few times. This chain uses TRBV20-1 with TRBJ2-2; 12 positions agree with TRBD2. The CDR3 consists of 19 residues. CDR1 and CDR2 from the germline V gene are DFQATT and SNEGSKA (reference sequence). V gave up 2 bases and J gave up 0 bases; unmatched junction bases: 10. CDR3 sequence (DNA): TGCAGTGCTAGACCTACACTATGGACTAGCGGGGCGAACACCGGGGAGCTGTTTTTT. It is translated as CSARPTLWTSGANTGELFF.

This chain links TRBV18 with TRBJ2-5; D tentatively fits TRBD1 or TRBD2 (5 bases each). Per germline, CDR1 KGHSH and CDR2 LQKENI. The CDR3 has 16 residues. Trimming stripped 3 bases from V and 4 bases from J, with 18 bases between. Here the CDR3 DNA reads TGTGCCAGCTCACCGGGCGGACAAGAAGGAGGAGAGACCCAGTACTTC. This codes for CASSPGGQEGGETQYF. Complete variable domain (other parts from reference TRBV18 and TRBJ2-5): NAGVMQNPRHLVRRRGQEARLRCSPMKGHSHVYWYRQLPEEGLKFMVYLQKENIIDESGMPKERFSAEFPKEGPSILRIQQVVRGDSAAYFCASSPGGQEGGETQYFGPGTRLLVL.

The V call is TRBV9, the J call TRBJ2-2; 8 bases agree with TRBD2. Germline CDR1 reads SGDLS; CDR2 reads YYNGEE. This CDR3 is built from 15 residues. J was trimmed by 4 bases and V by 0 bases; bases with no gene match: 2. CDR3 nucleotides: TGTGCCAGCAGCGTAGTGAGCGGGAGCACCGGGGAGCTGTTTTTT. Protein: CASSVVSGSTGELFF.

In this sample, this clonotype turned up a few times. The chain uses TRBV7-9 and TRBJ1-2; D is ambiguous. The CDR3 sequence is 13 residues long. V lost 0 bases, J lost 6 bases, and 8 bases lay in between. Looked up from germline, CDR1 is SEHNR and CDR2 is FQNEAQ (reference sequence). In nucleotides, the CDR3 is TGTGCCAGCAGCTTAGCGGACCTGGATGGCTACACCTTC. This encodes CASSLADLDGYTF.

This clonotype was detected only a few times. The rearrangement joins TRBV3-1 to TRBJ1-6; tentatively, D is TRBD1 (5 bases). Trimming took 3 bases from V and 9 from J, leaving 15 bases between them. CDR1 is LGHDT and CDR2 is YNNKEL in the germline V gene (reference sequence). The CDR3 length is 15 residues. The CDR3: CASSHEGLQISPLHF. Here the CDR3 DNA reads TGTGCCAGCAGCCACGAGGGACTGCAGATTTCACCCCTCCACTTT.

The chain joins TRBV19 to TRBJ2-7; D might be TRBD1 (5 bases). This CDR3 has 13 residues. The V end lost 5 bases, the J end lost 4 bases, and 12 bases lay between the germline ends. The V gene's germline CDR1 is LNHDA and CDR2 SQIVND (reference sequence). CDR3 nucleotide sequence: TGTGCCAGTAGTTTCGGACACCGTTACGAGCAGTACTTC. Translated, it gives CASSFGHRYEQYF.